This T cell receptor (beta chain) was documented in a study of molecular identifiers for immune sequencing clone quantification. From the PCR reads, TCRdb called clonotypes with MiXCR, one entry per CDR3 protein. The sample lists under 600,000 distinct CDR3 sequences; around 21% were seen once. This clonotype was seen just once. A read error may explain this, as a much larger clone is one base away. Trimming removed 0 bases from V and 3 bases from J, with 11 bases in between. The CDR3 contains 15 residues. Germline V gene sequence: CDR1 MNHEY, CDR2 SVGEGT. Sequences were obtained from naive CD8+ T cells from blood, with Jurkat cell RNA spiked in. The subset was: FACS-sorted CD8+CD4-CCR7+CD45RA+ naive T cells. The origin of this receptor is a human donor in good health. Some libraries in this study had Jurkat cell RNA spiked in. The gene calls are TRBV6-2 or TRBV6-3 and TRBJ2-5; D unclear. DNA for the CDR3: TGTGCCAGCAGTTACTCTCGGAGCCACAAAGAGACCCAGTACTTC. It codes for CASSYSRSHKETQYF.